This paragraph reports one T cell receptor (beta chain). This clonotype was detected many times. There is no known antigen for this receptor. Per-base qualities were not stored, and no clone one base away is much larger. This sample is part of a study of CD8+CD57+ T cells in acquired aplastic anemia listed by TCRdb under 2018. With respect to the entire study: DNA extracted from sorted CD4+ and CD8+ cells had a mean of roughly 3.4 ug, with a range of about 0.18 to 27.4 ug. A CD8+CD57+ expansion meant a frequency higher than the mean frequency seen in healthy subjects.

The germline V gene gives CDR1 as SNHLY and CDR2 as FYNNEI. Reading from cysteine to phenylalanine, the CDR3 counts 15 amino acids. Just the 45-base CDR3 DNA is kept, in frame starting at base 1. The V end gives up 5 bases and the J end 2 bases, leaving 4 bases in the junction not matched to a gene. TCR beta VDJ combination and CDR3 sequence profiling used genomic DNA as the template. An Illumina HiSeq 2000 was used for TCR repertoire sequencing. On the authors' methods: Repertoire assessment relied on Simpson's diversity index, CDR3 size and DJ length profiles, and TRBV/TRBJ rearrangement plots. The most abundant DNA sequence in the deep sequencing data was taken as the immunodominant clone. CDR3 amino acid sequences were screened for sharing across subjects and were compared with published repertoires and the VDJdb database. Using fastp trimming at Q25 and MiXCR clonotype assembly, TCRdb reanalyzed the public sequencing data and kept in-frame beta chains. Each record represents a unique CDR3 protein, reported with the most common genes and DNA among its rows. The V and J calls reflect TCRdb's pipeline rather than the authors' work. The sample records roughly 200,000 distinct CDR3 sequences, roughly three fifths of which are singletons. Roughly 42% of the sample is held by the ten biggest clonotypes.

The research as a whole found: Between patients and healthy controls, no significant difference in CD8+ Simpson's diversity was found (P=0.060). Fewer than 35 CD8+ CDR3 sequences were found to be shared between patients and controls, but these sequences appeared to be highly expressed in patients and within the immunodominant clones of the patients.

Flow cytometry had shown CD8+CD57+ cell expansion in the patients selected for sequencing. Every patient had a diagnosis of severe acquired aplastic anemia based on International Study of Aplastic Anemia and Agranulocytosis and Camitta criteria. No patient had received any therapy when blood was sampled. In this study, sorted CD4+ and CD8+ T cells from the blood of healthy subjects and of severe aplastic anemia patients had their TCR repertoires deep-sequenced. Patients were enrolled under clinicaltrials.gov protocols 00001620, 01623167, 00001397, 00071045, 00081523 and 00961064 in the USA. Ficoll-Paque density gradient centrifugation was used to isolate peripheral blood mononuclear cells. Before DNA extraction, CD4+ and CD8+ T cells were sorted by FACS or by magnetic beads.

Sequences were obtained from sorted CD4+, CD8+, or CD8+CD57+ T cells (not recorded which) from PBMCs. The chain uses TRBV2 and TRBJ2-7; the junction holds 12 bases that match TRBD2. This sequence was found in a human donor with aplastic anemia. The CDR3 loop reads CASSLPSGGAYEQYF. The DNA sequence follows: TGTGCCAGCAGTCTCCCTAGCGGGGGGGCCTACGAGCAGTACTTC.